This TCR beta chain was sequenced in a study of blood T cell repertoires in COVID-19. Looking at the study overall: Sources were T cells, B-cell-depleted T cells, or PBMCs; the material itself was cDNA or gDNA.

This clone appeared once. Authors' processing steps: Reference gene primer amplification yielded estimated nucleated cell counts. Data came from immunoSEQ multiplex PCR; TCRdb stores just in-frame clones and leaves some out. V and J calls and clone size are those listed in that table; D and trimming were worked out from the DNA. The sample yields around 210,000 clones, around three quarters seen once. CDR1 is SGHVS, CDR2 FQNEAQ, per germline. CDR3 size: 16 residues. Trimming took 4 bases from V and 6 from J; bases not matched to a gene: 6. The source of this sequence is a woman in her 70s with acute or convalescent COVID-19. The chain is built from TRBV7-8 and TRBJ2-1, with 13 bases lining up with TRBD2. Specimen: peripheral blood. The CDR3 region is CASSSWTSGSTNEQFF. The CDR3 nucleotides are TGTGCCAGCAGCTCCTGGACTAGCGGGAGTACCAATGAGCAGTTCTTC. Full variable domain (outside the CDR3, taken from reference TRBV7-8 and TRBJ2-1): GAGVSQSPRYKVAKRGQDVALRCDPISGHVSLFWYQQALGQGPEFLTYFQNEAQLDKSGLPSDRFFAERPEGSVSTLKIQRTQQEDSAVYLCASSSWTSGSTNEQFFGPGTRLTVL.